This TCR beta chain was obtained from a study of T cells after posttransplantation cyclophosphamide. This clone was seen a handful of times. The CDR3 is 15 residues long. V was clipped by 5 bases and J by 0 bases, with 11 bases between them. CDR1 LNHNV and CDR2 YYDKDF come from the germline V gene (reference sequence). This table comes from immunoSEQ multiplex PCR, and its TCRdb copy is limited to in-frame clones, with some not included. Of roughly 49,000 clones listed, roughly 86% are singletons. V and J are TRBV15 and TRBJ1-3; possibly TRBD1 for D (5 bases). Sequences were obtained from PBMCs. This clonotype was sampled from a man younger than 40 with a blood cancer, CMV-positive, and with a related stem cell donor. CDR3 residues: CATSDSYNSGNTIYF. The CDR3 DNA follows: TGTGCCACCAGCGACAGCTATAACTCTGGAAACACCATATATTTT.